Here is one T cell receptor beta chain with its context. No antigen is known for it. Method: immunoSEQ multiplex PCR; TCRdb's copy keeps in-frame clones and lacks some. This table holds roughly 200,000 clones, 80% to 90% found once. The data are from a study of cytomegalovirus exposure and HLA in healthy donors. The study's findings and limits: As was reported, the classifier diagnosed cytomegalovirus status with high specificity and sensitivity.

The CDR3 covers 16 residues. From germline, CDR1 is SGHRS and CDR2 YFSETQ. Trimming pared 0 bases from V and 0 bases from J, leaving 10 bases between. The rearrangement links TRBV5-1 to TRBJ2-1; D perhaps matches TRBD1 (5 bases). Sequences were obtained from PBMCs. The receptor was isolated from a woman aged 25 to 39 in good health and CMV-seronegative. CDR3 sequence reads: CASSLDQGSSYNEQFF. In nucleotides, the CDR3 is TGCGCCAGCAGCTTGGACCAGGGTAGCTCCTACAATGAGCAGTTCTTC.